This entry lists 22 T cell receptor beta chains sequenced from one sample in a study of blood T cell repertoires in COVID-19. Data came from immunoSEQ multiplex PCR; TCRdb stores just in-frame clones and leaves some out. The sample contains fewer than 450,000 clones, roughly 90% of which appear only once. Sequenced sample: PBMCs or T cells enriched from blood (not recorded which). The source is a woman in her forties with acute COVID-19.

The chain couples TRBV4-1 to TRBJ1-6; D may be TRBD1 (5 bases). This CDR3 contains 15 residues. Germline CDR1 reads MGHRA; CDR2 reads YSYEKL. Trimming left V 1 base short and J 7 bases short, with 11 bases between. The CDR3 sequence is CASSQVRAGNSPLHF. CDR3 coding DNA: TGCGCCAGCAGCCAAGTACGGGCAGGGAATTCACCCCTCCACTTT.

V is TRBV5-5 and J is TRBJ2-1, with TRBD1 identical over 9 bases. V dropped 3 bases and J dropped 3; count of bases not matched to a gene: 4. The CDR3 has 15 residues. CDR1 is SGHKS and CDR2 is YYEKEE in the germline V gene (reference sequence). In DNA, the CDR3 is TGTGCCAGCAGCTCGGGGACAGGGTTCTACAATGAGCAGTTCTTC. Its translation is CASSSGTGFYNEQFF.

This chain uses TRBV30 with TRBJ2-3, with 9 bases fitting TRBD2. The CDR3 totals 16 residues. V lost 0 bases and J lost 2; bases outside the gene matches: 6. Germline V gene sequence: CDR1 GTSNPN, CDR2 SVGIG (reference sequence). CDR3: CAWSVGRGGLTDTQYF. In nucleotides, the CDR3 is TGTGCCTGGAGTGTAGGGCGGGGGGGCCTCACAGATACGCAGTATTTT.

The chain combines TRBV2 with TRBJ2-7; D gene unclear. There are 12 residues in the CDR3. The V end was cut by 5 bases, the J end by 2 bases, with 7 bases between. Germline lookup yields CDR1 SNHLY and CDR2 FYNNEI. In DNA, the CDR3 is TGTGCCAGCAGTTATATCGCCTACGAGCAGTACTTC. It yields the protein CASSYIAYEQYF.

In DNA form, the CDR3 reads TGTGCCAGCAGCTTAGGGACCCAGGGGAGCAAAGCTTTCTTT. As protein: CASSLGTQGSKAFF. The V and J genes are TRBV13 and TRBJ1-1; possibly TRBD1 for D (6 bases). Deletions cut 0 bases from V and 9 bases from J, with 14 bases between. The CDR3 sequence is 14 residues long. Germline CDR1 and CDR2: PRHDT and FYEKMQ (reference sequence).

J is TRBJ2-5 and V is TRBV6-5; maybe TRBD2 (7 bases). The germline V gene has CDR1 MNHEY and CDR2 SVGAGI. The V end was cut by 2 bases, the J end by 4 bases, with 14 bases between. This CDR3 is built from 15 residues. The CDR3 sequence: CASSYPGGGGETQYF. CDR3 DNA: TGTGCCAGCAGTTACCCCGGGGGAGGGGGAGAGACCCAGTACTTC.

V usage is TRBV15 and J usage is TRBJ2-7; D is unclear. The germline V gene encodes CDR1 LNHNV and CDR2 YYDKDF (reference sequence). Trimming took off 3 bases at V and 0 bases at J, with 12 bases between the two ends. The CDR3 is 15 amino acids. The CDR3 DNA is TGTGCCACCAGCAGTTTCCGTTATAGCTCCTACGAGCAGTACTTC. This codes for CATSSFRYSSYEQYF.

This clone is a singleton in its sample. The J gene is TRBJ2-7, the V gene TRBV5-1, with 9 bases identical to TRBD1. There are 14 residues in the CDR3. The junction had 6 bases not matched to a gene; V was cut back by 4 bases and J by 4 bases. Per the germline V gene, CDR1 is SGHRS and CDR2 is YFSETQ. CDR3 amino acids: CASSSPGQGYEQYF. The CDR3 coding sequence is TGCGCCAGCAGCAGCCCGGGACAGGGTTACGAGCAGTACTTC.

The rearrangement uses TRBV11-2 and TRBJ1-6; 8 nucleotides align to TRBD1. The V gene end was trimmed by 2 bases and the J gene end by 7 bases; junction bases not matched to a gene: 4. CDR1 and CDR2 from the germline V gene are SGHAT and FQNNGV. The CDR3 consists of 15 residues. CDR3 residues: CASSLQGAGNSPLHF. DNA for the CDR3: TGTGCCAGCAGCTTACAGGGGGCGGGAAATTCACCCCTCCACTTT.

CDR3 protein: CASSLRRGGGTEAFF. The CDR3 bases are TGTGCCAGCAGCTTAAGAAGGGGTGGTGGCACTGAAGCTTTCTTT. The chain has TRBV7-2 and TRBJ1-1; maybe TRBD1 (5 bases). The V end lost 2 bases, the J end lost 4 bases, and 14 bases lay between the germline ends. CDR1 is SGHTA, CDR2 FQGNSA, per germline. This CDR3 is built from 15 residues.

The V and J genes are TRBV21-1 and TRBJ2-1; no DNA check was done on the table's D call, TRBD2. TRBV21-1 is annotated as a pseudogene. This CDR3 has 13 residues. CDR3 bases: TGTGCCAGCAGCAAAGCGAGGGACTGGGAGCAGTTCTTC. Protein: CASSKARDWEQFF.

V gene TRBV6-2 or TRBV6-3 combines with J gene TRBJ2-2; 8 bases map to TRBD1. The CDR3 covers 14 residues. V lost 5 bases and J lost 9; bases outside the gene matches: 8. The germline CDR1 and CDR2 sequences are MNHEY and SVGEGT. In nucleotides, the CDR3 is TGTGCCAGCAGTCCAGGGGGCATAACCCGGGAGCTGTTTTTT. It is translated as CASSPGGITRELFF.

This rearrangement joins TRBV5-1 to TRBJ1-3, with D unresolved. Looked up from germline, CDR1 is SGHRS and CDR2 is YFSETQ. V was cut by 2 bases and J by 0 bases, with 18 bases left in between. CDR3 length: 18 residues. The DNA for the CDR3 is TGCGCCAGCAGCTTCGCACCTTCTCTCAGAAGCTCTGGAAACACCATATATTTT. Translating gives CASSFAPSLRSSGNTIYF.

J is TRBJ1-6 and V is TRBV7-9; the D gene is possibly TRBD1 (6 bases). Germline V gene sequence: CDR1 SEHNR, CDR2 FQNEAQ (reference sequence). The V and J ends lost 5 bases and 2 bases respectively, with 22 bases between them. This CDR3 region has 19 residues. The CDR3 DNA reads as TGTGCCAGCAGCGTTGGCCCCGCGAGGGGGAGGGCCTATAATTCACCCCTCCACTTT. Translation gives CASSVGPARGRAYNSPLHF.

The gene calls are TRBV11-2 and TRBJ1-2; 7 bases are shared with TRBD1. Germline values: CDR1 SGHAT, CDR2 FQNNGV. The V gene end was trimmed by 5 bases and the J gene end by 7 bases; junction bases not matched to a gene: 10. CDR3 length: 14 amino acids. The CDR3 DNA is TGTGCCAGCAGCCAAACTACAGGGGACCGTGGCTACACCTTC. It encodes CASSQTTGDRGYTF.

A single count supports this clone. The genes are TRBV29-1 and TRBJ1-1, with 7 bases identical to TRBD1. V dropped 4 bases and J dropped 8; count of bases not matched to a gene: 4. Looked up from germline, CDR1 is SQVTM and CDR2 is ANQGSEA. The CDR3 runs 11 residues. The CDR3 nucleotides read TGCAGCGTTGGGACAGGCGTAGAAGCTTTCTTT. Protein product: CSVGTGVEAFF.

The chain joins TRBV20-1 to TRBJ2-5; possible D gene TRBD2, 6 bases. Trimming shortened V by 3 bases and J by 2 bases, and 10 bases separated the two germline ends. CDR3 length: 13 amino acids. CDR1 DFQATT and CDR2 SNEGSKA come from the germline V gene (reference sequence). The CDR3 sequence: CSASDGGQETQYF. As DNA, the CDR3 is TGCAGTGCTAGTGACGGGGGACAAGAGACCCAGTACTTC.

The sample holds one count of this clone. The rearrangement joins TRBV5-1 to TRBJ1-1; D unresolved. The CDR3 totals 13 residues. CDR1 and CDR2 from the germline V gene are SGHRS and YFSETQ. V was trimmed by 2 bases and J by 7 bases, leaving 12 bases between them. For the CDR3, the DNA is TGCGCCAGCAGCTTCGAAACACTAAATGAAGCTTTCTTT. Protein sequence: CASSFETLNEAFF.

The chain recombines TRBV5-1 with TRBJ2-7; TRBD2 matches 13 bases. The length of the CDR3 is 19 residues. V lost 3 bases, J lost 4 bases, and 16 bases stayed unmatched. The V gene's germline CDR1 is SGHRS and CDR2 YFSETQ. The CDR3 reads CASSSGSGGLAGFLYEQYF. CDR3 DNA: TGCGCCAGCAGCTCTGGGAGTGGGGGACTAGCGGGATTTTTATACGAGCAGTACTTC.

The CDR3 DNA reads TGTGCCAGCGCCCCCACAGGTAATCTAAATCAGCCCCAGCATTTT. As protein: CASAPTGNLNQPQHF. This sequence joins TRBV25-1 and TRBJ1-5; TRBD1 might be the D (5 bases). Germline CDR1 MGHDK, CDR2 SYGVNS. CDR3 size: 15 residues. Trimming shortened V by 8 bases and J by 4 bases, and 18 bases separated the two germline ends.

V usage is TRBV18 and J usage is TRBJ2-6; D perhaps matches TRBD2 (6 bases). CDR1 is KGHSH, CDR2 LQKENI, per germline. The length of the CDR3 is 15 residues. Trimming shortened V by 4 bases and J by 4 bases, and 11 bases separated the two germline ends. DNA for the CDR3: TGTGCCAGCTCACGGGGGGTCTCCGGGGCCAACGTCCTGACTTTC. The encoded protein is CASSRGVSGANVLTF.

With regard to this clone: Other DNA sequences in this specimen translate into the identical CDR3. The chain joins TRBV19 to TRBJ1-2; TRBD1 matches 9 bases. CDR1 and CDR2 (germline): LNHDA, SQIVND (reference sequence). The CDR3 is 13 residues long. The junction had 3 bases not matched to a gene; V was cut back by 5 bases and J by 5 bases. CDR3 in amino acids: CASSRDREYGYTF. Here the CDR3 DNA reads TGTGCCAGTAGTCGGGACAGGGAATATGGCTACACCTTC.